This T cell receptor beta chain derives from a study of vaccination and CD4 T cells after COVID-19. Turning to the study itself: Collection of post-vaccine samples followed dose two by a median approximately 68 days, spanning a range of 14 to 241. Cells were stimulated with overlapping spike peptide pools from SARS-CoV-2, HCoV-NL63, HCoV-OC43 and HCoV-229E.

Oncomine TCR Beta short-read sequencing was applied to DNA from cultured CD4+ T cells. From CD4+ T cells that had been cultured, genomic DNA was extracted. TCRdb re-called the PCR reads through MiXCR, storing one row per CDR3 protein. The table has approximately 11,000 distinct CDR3 sequences, roughly 57% seen once; the top ten hold roughly 7.3%. The treatment denotes: roughly 10-day PBMC culture with coronavirus spike peptide pools or control peptides (ViraFEST assay). The authors replaced half the medium with fresh IL-2 medium on days 3 and 7. Worth noting for this clonotype: Its specificity is unknown.

There are 15 residues in the CDR3. Germline-derived CDR1 and CDR2 are MNHNS and SASEGT. Germline trimming cut 7 bases from V and 0 bases from J; bases unmatched to any gene: 8. Material: CD4+ T cells from blood, cultured in vitro. The receptor was derived from a human donor who had recovered from COVID-19. V is TRBV6-1 and J is TRBJ2-7; 8 nucleotides match TRBD1. The CDR3 coding sequence is TGTGCCAGCACCCCGGGACAGGCGAGCTCCTACGAGCAGTACTTC. It specifies CASTPGQASSYEQYF.